This T cell receptor beta chain was observed in a study of OX40 agonist ivuxolimab in advanced cancers. Germline V gene data show CDR1 as SGHRS and CDR2 as YFSETQ. This CDR3 contains 15 residues. V was trimmed by 5 bases and J by 5 bases, leaving 17 bases between them. Assay used: immunoSEQ multiplex PCR; TCRdb lists only in-frame clones, some missing. The sample consists of 90,000 to 100,000 clones, roughly nine tenths of them appearing once. The chain has TRBV5-1 and TRBJ2-1, with D maybe TRBD1 (5 bases). Sequences were derived from CD4+ or CD8+ T cells sorted from blood, sampled in a trial of the OX40 agonist ivuxolimab. The source of this sequence is an adult with an advanced solid tumor such as melanoma, head and neck, liver or kidney cancer. CDR3 bases: TGCGCCAGCAGTTTTCCGAGACAGAGAAACAATGAGCAGTTCTTC. Encoded protein: CASSFPRQRNNEQFF.